Each of the 13 T cell receptor beta chains below was sequenced from the same sample in a study of neoadjuvant anti-PD-1 for oral cavity cancer. Sequencing was performed with immunoSEQ multiplex PCR; in TCRdb, only in-frame clones are kept and a portion is missing. Of 55,000 to 75,000 clones listed, around 85% were seen once; the top ten hold just over 2.5%. This specimen was PBMCs, taken before nivolumab (anti-PD-1) treatment. The receptors come from a person between 35 and 79 years old with oral cavity squamous cell carcinoma.

CDR3 nucleotide sequence: TGTGCCAGCAGCTTAGTCTCGGGCCGAGGGGCTTTCTTT. Protein: CASSLVSGRGAFF. This chain joins TRBV11-2 and TRBJ1-1; D remains unclear. V shed 1 base and J shed 11 bases, with 14 bases lying between them. The CDR3 is 13 residues long. In germline, CDR1 is SGHAT, CDR2 FQNNGV.

This chain uses TRBV14 with TRBJ2-2; 7 positions agree with TRBD1. Trimming at V came to 3 bases and at J to 4 bases, leaving 5 bases not matched to a gene. The CDR3 has 15 residues. From germline, CDR1 is SGHDN and CDR2 FVKESK. CDR3 residues: CASSQRQGVTGELFF. The CDR3 DNA reads as TGTGCCAGCAGCCAGCGACAGGGAGTCACCGGGGAGCTGTTTTTT. Complete variable domain (other parts from reference TRBV14 and TRBJ2-2): EAGVTQFPSHSVIEKGQTVTLRCDPISGHDNLYWYRRVMGKEIKFLLHFVKESKQDESGMPNNRFLAERTGGTYSTLKVQPAELEDSGVYFCASSQRQGVTGELFFGEGSRLTVL.

This sequence joins TRBV5-1 and TRBJ1-1; D might be TRBD1 (5 bases). Trimming removed 0 bases from V and 5 bases from J, with 14 bases in between. Germline lookup yields CDR1 SGHRS and CDR2 YFSETQ. The CDR3 spans 15 residues. CDR3 protein: CASSLGGTQGTEAFF. The CDR3 region has the DNA TGCGCCAGCAGCTTGGGCGGGACCCAGGGAACTGAAGCTTTCTTT.

The chain employs TRBV6-1 and TRBJ2-7, with D perhaps matching TRBD2 (5 bases). The CDR3 is 14 residues long. With 6 bases removed from V and 6 bases from J, the gap between germline ends came to 18 bases. CDR1 is MNHNS and CDR2 is SASEGT in the germline V gene. The CDR3 bases are TGTGCCAGCAGCGGGATTGTGGGAGTTTCCGAGCAGTACTTC. It is translated as CASSGIVGVSEQYF.

This chain connects TRBV19 to TRBJ2-1; the D is unclear. The ends were cut back, 5 bases at V and 2 bases at J, with 4 bases in the middle. The CDR3 length is 12 residues. Germline V gives CDR1 LNHDA, CDR2 SQIVND (reference sequence). CDR3: CASSHPYNEQFF. CDR3 in DNA: TGTGCCAGTAGTCACCCCTACAATGAGCAGTTCTTC.

The sample holds a few counts of this clone. The CDR3 DNA reads TGTGCCAGCAGTGAACGGGGAAGGACTGAAGCTTTCTTT. This translates into CASSERGRTEAFF. This rearrangement joins TRBV6-1 to TRBJ1-1; no firm D call. This CDR3 has 13 residues. Trimming took 2 bases from V and 5 from J, leaving 9 bases between them. Looked up from germline, CDR1 is MNHNS and CDR2 is SASEGT.

The chain couples TRBV6-6 to TRBJ1-3; no reliable D call. The length of the CDR3 is 15 residues. Germline V lookup: CDR1 MNHNY, CDR2 SVGAGI (reference sequence). The germline V and J ends were trimmed by 4 bases and 4 bases, with 14 bases remaining between them. Here the CDR3 DNA reads TGTGCCAGCAGTTCTGACGTCCGCTCAGGAAACACCATATATTTT. Its translation: CASSSDVRSGNTIYF.

The rearrangement uses TRBV6-6 and TRBJ2-1; possibly TRBD2 for D (5 bases). With 3 bases removed from V and 5 bases from J, the gap between germline ends came to 11 bases. The CDR3 totals 14 residues. The V gene's germline CDR1 is MNHNY and CDR2 SVGAGI (reference sequence). The CDR3 protein is CASSYLDYNNEQFF. The CDR3, as DNA: TGTGCCAGCAGTTATCTCGACTACAACAATGAGCAGTTCTTC.

This clone was picked up one time. The chain couples TRBV7-2 to TRBJ2-7, with D unresolved. Germline-derived CDR1 and CDR2 are SGHTA and FQGNSA. Trimming took off 5 bases at V and 5 bases at J, with 16 bases between the two ends. The CDR3 length is 14 residues. As DNA, the CDR3 is TGTGCCAGCAGCCCCCAGTGGATCCTTGACGAGCAGTACTTC. Its protein is CASSPQWILDEQYF. The full variable domain, completed using reference TRBV7-2 and TRBJ2-7, is GAGVSQSPSNKVTEKGKDVELRCDPISGHTALYWYRQSLGQGLEFLIYFQGNSAPDKSGLPSDRFSAERTGGSVSTLTIQRTQQEDSAVYLCASSPQWILDEQYFGPGTRLTVT.

The chain carries TRBV6-6 and TRBJ1-2; D is undetermined. With 6 bases removed from V and 8 bases from J, the gap between germline ends came to 16 bases. Germline lookup yields CDR1 MNHNY and CDR2 SVGAGI (reference sequence). This CDR3 spans 13 amino acids. This chain's CDR3 is CASSSDVRWGYTF. The CDR3 DNA reads as TGTGCCAGCAGCTCGGACGTACGGTGGGGCTACACCTTC.

J is TRBJ1-5 and V is TRBV27, with D maybe TRBD1 (5 bases). CDR3 length equals 15 residues. Trimming pared 5 bases from V and 7 bases from J, leaving 18 bases between. Germline CDR1 reads MNHEY; CDR2 reads SMNVEV (reference sequence). The DNA of the CDR3 is TGTGCCAGCAGTCCCGCCCGGGGCGTAGGCCAGCCCCAGCATTTT. Amino acids: CASSPARGVGQPQHF.

V is TRBV19 and J is TRBJ2-2, with TRBD2 matching 8 bases. V dropped 7 bases and J dropped 5; count of bases not matched to a gene: 9. The CDR3 is 15 amino acids. Germline lookup yields CDR1 LNHDA and CDR2 SQIVND (reference sequence). CDR3 in amino acids: CASNFPGLGTGELFF. The CDR3 nucleotides are TGTGCCAGTAACTTCCCGGGACTAGGAACCGGGGAGCTGTTTTTT.

The CDR3 region has the DNA TGCGCCAGCAAAACAGGGAACACTGAAGCTTTCTTT. It codes for CASKTGNTEAFF. The gene calls are TRBV10-2 and TRBJ1-1; D possibly corresponds to TRBD1 (5 bases). Trimming stripped 7 bases from V and 1 base from J, with 7 bases between. The CDR3 length is 12 residues. In germline, CDR1 is WSHSY, CDR2 SAAADI.